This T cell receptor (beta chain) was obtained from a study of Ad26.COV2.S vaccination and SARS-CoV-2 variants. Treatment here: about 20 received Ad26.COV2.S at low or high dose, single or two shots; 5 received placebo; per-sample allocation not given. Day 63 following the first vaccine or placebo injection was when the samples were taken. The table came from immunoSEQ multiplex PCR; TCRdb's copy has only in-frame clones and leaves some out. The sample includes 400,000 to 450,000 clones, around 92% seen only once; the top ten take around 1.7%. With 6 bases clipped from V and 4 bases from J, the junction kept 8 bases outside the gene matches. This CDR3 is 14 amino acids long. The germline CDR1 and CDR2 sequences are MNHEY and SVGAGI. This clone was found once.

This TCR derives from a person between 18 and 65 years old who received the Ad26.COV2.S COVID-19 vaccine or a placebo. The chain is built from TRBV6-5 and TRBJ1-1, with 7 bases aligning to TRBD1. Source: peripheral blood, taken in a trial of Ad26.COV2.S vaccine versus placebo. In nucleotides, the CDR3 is TGTGCCAGCAGAATCGAACAGGGGCGCACTGAAGCTTTCTTT. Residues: CASRIEQGRTEAFF.